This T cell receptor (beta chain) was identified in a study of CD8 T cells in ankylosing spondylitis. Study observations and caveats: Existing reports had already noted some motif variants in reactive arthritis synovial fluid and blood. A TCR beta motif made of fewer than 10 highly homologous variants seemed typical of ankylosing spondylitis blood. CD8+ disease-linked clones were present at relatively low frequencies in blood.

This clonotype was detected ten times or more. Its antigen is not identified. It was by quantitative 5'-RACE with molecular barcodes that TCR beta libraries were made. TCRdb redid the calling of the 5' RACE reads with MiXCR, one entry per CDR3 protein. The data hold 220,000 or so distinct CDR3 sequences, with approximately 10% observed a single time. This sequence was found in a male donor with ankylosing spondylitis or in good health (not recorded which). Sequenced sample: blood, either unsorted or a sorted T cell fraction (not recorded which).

In DNA, the CDR3 is TGTGCCAGCAGCTTAGAGGAGACCAACACTGAAGCTTTCTTT. Its translation: CASSLEETNTEAFF. J is TRBJ1-1 and V is TRBV7-6; D is uncertain. This CDR3 spans 14 amino acids. Germline lookup yields CDR1 SGHVS and CDR2 FNYEAQ. Deletions cut 1 base from V and 2 bases from J, with 8 bases between.